The 14 T cell receptor beta chains listed next were all sequenced from one sample in a study of T cells after yellow fever vaccination. In TCRdb, the 5' RACE reads were re-called with MiXCR into one record per CDR3 protein. There are approximately 330,000 distinct CDR3 sequences in the sample; 4.1% occur only once, and around 25% lies in the top ten. The sequences come from PBMCs, collected 5 days after the yellow fever booster vaccination. The receptors here all came from a man aged 18 to 35 who received the YFV17D yellow fever vaccine.

This clonotype showed up many times. The chain has TRBV7-2 and TRBJ2-3; 9 bases fit TRBD2. Germline-derived CDR1 and CDR2 are SGHTA and FQGNSA. Losses at the gene ends were 5 bases for V and 5 bases for J; bases not matched to a gene: 11. The CDR3 has 16 amino acids. DNA for the CDR3: TGTGCCAGCAGCCCAGGGTGGCGGGGGGGAGGAGATACGCAGTATTTT. Encoded protein: CASSPGWRGGGDTQYF.

This clonotype was seen a handful of times. The chain uses TRBV27 and TRBJ1-1; D is ambiguous. Germline CDR1 MNHEY, CDR2 SMNVEV (reference sequence). The CDR3 covers 13 residues. Trimming removed 3 bases at V and 6 bases at J, with 11 bases between. CDR3 nucleotides: TGTGCCAGCAGTTTCTCCGCGGTGGCTGAAGCTTTCTTT. It translates to CASSFSAVAEAFF.

At least ten counts were recorded for this clonotype. This rearrangement joins TRBV5-1 to TRBJ2-1; 9 bases are shared with TRBD1. Germline values: CDR1 SGHRS, CDR2 YFSETQ. This CDR3 has 14 residues. V lost 4 bases, J lost 6 bases, and 5 bases stayed unmatched. The DNA of the CDR3 is TGCGCCAGCAGCCGGGACAGGGCCCTCAATGAGCAGTTCTTC. Its protein product is CASSRDRALNEQFF.

The V gene is TRBV20-1, the J gene TRBJ2-7; D might be TRBD1 (6 bases). Between the trimmed V and J ends, which lost 5 bases and 1 base, there was a span of 12 bases. This CDR3 has 13 residues. In germline, CDR1 is DFQATT, CDR2 SNEGSKA (reference sequence). CDR3 sequence: CSARTTGSYEQYV. Written as DNA, the CDR3 is TGCAGTGCTCGTACGACAGGTTCCTACGAGCAGTACGTC.

The V and J genes are TRBV4-1 and TRBJ2-3; D is ambiguous. Trimming removed 4 bases from V and 3 bases from J, with 17 bases in between. In germline, CDR1 is MGHRA, CDR2 YSYEKL. There are 16 residues in the CDR3. This chain's CDR3 is CASSPKIMMATDTQYF. In DNA form, the CDR3 reads TGCGCCAGCAGCCCCAAGATCATGATGGCAACAGATACGCAGTATTTT.

This clonotype was counted at least ten times. The chain combines TRBV6-2 or TRBV6-3 with TRBJ2-1, with 8 bases lining up with TRBD2. CDR1 and CDR2 from the germline V gene are MNHEY and SVGEGT. There are 14 residues in the CDR3. J lost 9 bases, V lost 6 bases, and 10 bases had no gene match. The CDR3 protein is CASRKTGGPGEQFF. The CDR3 DNA sequence: TGTGCCAGCAGAAAAACGGGGGGGCCGGGTGAGCAGTTCTTC.

The genes are TRBV6-2 or TRBV6-3 and TRBJ2-7; no reliable D call. V lost 0 bases to trimming and J lost 3 bases, with 9 bases between them. Germline CDR1 reads MNHEY; CDR2 reads SVGEGT. The CDR3 sequence is 14 residues long. The CDR3 nucleotides read TGTGCCAGCAGTTACTCGGACGGAAACTACGAGCAGTACGTC. As protein: CASSYSDGNYEQYV.

This clonotype was detected only a few times. The rearrangement uses TRBV28 and TRBJ1-6; no clear D. CDR1 is MDHEN and CDR2 is SYDVKM in the germline V gene. Trimming stripped 7 bases from V and 8 bases from J, with 12 bases between. This CDR3 is built from 13 residues. The DNA of the CDR3 is TGTGCCAGCATTATGGGCCCTGATTCACCCCTCCACTTT. Its translation is CASIMGPDSPLHF.

The sample holds a few counts of this clonotype. The chain carries TRBV5-5 and TRBJ2-7; D perhaps matches TRBD1 (6 bases). V gave up 1 base and J gave up 2 bases, with 10 bases separating them. The CDR3 runs 14 residues. Germline values: CDR1 SGHKS, CDR2 YYEKEE (reference sequence). The CDR3 coding sequence is TGTGCCAGCAGCTTGTCCAGGGGTCCCTACGAGCAGTACGTC. Its translation: CASSLSRGPYEQYV.

The chain is built from TRBV29-1 and TRBJ2-3, with a tentative D call TRBD1 (5 bases). Trimming removed 4 bases at V and 0 bases at J, with 11 bases between. Per the germline V gene, CDR1 is SQVTM and CDR2 is ANQGSEA. This CDR3 contains 14 residues. CDR3 sequence reads: CSVVQDLSTDTQYF. Here the CDR3 DNA reads TGCAGCGTTGTACAGGACCTGAGCACAGATACGCAGTATTTT.

CDR3 region: CASSPLTAGQSYGYTF. The CDR3, as DNA: TGCGCCAGCAGCCCACTTACCGCGGGACAGTCGTATGGCTACACCTTC. The V and J genes are TRBV5-1 and TRBJ1-2; 7 bases agree with TRBD1. CDR3 length equals 16 residues. The germline V gene has CDR1 SGHRS and CDR2 YFSETQ. Unmatched junction bases numbered 14, after V lost 4 bases and J lost 5 bases.

The chain employs TRBV4-1 and TRBJ2-1, with D perhaps matching TRBD2 (7 bases). Trimming took off 4 bases at V and 5 bases at J, with 18 bases between the two ends. The CDR3 spans 16 residues. From germline, CDR1 is MGHRA and CDR2 YSYEKL. This CDR3 reads CASSPPWEGVDNEQFF. CDR3 DNA sequence: TGCGCCAGCAGCCCCCCGTGGGAGGGGGTGGACAATGAGCAGTTCTTC.

The V gene is TRBV19, the J gene TRBJ1-5; 7 bases are a match to TRBD1. The CDR3 extends over 18 amino acids. V shed 5 bases, J shed 2 bases, and the junction held 15 bases outside the gene matches. The V gene's germline CDR1 is LNHDA and CDR2 SQIVND (reference sequence). The CDR3 nucleotides read TGTGCCAGTAGTGCAGACAGGGCGCTTGCTTCGGGCAATCAGCCCCAGCATTTT. Translation: CASSADRALASGNQPQHF. The variable domain in full, with the rest retrieved from reference TRBV19 and TRBJ1-5, is DGGITQSPKYLFRKEGQNVTLSCEQNLNHDAMYWYRQDPGQGLRLIYYSQIVNDFQKGDIAEGYSVSREKKESFPLTVTSAQKNPTAFYLCASSADRALASGNQPQHFGDGTRLSIL.

This sequence joins TRBV6-2 or TRBV6-3 and TRBJ2-2; TRBD2 matches at 9 bases. The CDR3 extends over 18 amino acids. Trimming at V came to 1 base and at J to 0 bases, leaving 6 bases not matched to a gene. The germline gives CDR1 MNHEY, CDR2 SVGEGT. DNA for the CDR3: TGTGCCAGCAGTTACTATCATACTAGCGGGTCGAACACCGGGGAGCTGTTTTTT. Its translation: CASSYYHTSGSNTGELFF.